This T cell receptor beta chain appears in the sequencing data of a study of shared clonotypes between healthy human individuals. The overall study: The plates for each donor numbered three CD4 naive, three CD4 memory, two CD8 naive and one CD8 memory.

Investigators spread the genomic DNA of each subset evenly over several immunoSEQ plates. TCRdb's copy holds only in-frame clones and misses some; the assay was immunoSEQ multiplex PCR. The table records approximately 740,000 clones, roughly 70% of them present only once. Study-wide results and caveats: Though the depth was large, rarefaction showed that sorted-subset sequencing was incomplete.

The CDR3 length is 13 residues. The ends were cut back, 2 bases at V and 3 bases at J, with 8 bases in the middle. Germline lookup yields CDR1 SGHNT and CDR2 YYREEE (reference sequence). Notes on this clone: Its antigen is unidentified. The same CDR3 also results from other DNA sequences found in this sample.

V usage is TRBV5-4 and J usage is TRBJ2-5; D unresolved. Material: memory CD4+ T cells sorted from blood. Subset defined: CD45RA-negative fraction. This clonotype was obtained from a woman in her thirties in good health. The CDR3 spells CASSLESEETQYF. Written as DNA, the CDR3 is TGTGCCAGCAGCTTAGAATCCGAAGAGACCCAGTACTTC.